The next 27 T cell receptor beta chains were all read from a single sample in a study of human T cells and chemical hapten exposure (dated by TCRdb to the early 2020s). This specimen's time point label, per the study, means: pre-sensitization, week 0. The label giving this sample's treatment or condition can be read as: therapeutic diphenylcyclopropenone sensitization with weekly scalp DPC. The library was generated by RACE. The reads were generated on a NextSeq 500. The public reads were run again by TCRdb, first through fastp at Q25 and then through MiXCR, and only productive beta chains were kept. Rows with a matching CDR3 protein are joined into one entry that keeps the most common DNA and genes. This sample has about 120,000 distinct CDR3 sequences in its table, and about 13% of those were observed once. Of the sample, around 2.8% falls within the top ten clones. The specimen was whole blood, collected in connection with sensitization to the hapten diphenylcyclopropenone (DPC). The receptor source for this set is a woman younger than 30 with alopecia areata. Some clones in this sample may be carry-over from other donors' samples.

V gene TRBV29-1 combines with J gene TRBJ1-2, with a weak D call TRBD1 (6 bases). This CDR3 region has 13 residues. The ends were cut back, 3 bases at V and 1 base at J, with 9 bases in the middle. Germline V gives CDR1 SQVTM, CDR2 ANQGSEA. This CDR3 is CSVESGDNYGYTF. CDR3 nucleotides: TGCAGCGTTGAGTCAGGGGATAACTATGGCTACACCTTC.

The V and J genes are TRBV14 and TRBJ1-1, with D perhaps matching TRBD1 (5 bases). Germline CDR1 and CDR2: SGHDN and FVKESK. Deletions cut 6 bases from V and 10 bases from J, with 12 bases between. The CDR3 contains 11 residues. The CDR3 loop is CASRQGGGAFF. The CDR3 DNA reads TGTGCCAGCAGGCAGGGTGGTGGAGCTTTCTTT.

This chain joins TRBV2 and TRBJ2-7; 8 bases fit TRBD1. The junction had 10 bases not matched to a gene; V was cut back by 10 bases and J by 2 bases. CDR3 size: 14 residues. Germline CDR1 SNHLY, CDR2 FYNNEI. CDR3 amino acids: CAITGQDLTYEQYF. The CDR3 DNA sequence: TGTGCCATTACGGGACAGGACTTAACCTACGAGCAGTACTTC.

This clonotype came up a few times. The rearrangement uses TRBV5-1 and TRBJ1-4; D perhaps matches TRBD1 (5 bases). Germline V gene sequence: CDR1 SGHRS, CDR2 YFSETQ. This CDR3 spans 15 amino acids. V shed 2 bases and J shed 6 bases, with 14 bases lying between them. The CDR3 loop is CASSLMQGRDEKLFF. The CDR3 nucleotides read TGCGCCAGCAGCTTAATGCAGGGTCGGGATGAAAAACTGTTTTTT.

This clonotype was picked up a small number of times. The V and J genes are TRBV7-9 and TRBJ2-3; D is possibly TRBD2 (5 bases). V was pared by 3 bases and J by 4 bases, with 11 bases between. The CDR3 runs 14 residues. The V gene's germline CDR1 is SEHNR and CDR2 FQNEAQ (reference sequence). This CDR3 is CASSFGGTADTQYF. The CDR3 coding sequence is TGTGCCAGCAGCTTCGGAGGTACTGCAGATACGCAGTATTTT.

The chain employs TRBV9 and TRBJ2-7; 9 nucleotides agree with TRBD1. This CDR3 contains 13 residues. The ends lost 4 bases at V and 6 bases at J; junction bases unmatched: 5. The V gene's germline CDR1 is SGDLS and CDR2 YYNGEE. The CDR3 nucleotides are TGTGCCAGCAGCTCCGGACAGGGGACCGAGCAGTACTTC. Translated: CASSSGQGTEQYF.

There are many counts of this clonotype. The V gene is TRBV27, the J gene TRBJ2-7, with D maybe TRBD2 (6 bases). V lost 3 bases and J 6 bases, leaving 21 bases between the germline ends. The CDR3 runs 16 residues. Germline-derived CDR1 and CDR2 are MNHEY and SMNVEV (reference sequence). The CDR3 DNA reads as TGTGCCAGCAGTTTCATCACCCGGGACTCCCGACGCGAGCAGTACTTC. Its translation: CASSFITRDSRREQYF.

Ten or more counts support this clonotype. The CDR3 coding sequence is TGTGCCATCAGTGAAAGGCTGCGGGACTATGGCTACACCTTC. It yields the protein CAISERLRDYGYTF. The chain employs TRBV10-3 and TRBJ1-2; D gene ambiguous. The CDR3 has 14 amino acids. The V end lost 3 bases, the J end lost 3 bases, and 11 bases lay between the germline ends. The germline V gene encodes CDR1 ENHRY and CDR2 SYGVKD.

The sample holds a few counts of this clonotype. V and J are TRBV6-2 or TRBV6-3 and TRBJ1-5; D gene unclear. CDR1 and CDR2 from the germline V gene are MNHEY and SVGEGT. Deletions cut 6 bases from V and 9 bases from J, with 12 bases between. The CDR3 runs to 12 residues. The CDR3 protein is CASSLDRGPQHF. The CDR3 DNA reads TGTGCCAGCAGCCTTGACCGCGGGCCCCAGCATTTT.

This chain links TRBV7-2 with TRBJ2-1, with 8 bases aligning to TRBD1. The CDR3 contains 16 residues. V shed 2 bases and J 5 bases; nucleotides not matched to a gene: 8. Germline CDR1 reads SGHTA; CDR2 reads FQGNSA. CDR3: CASSLHHRGKHNEQFF. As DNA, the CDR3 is TGTGCCAGCAGCTTACACCACAGGGGGAAACACAATGAGCAGTTCTTC. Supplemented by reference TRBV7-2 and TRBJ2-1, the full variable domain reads GAGVSQSPSNKVTEKGKDVELRCDPISGHTALYWYRQSLGQGLEFLIYFQGNSAPDKSGLPSDRFSAERTGGSVSTLTIQRTQQEDSAVYLCASSLHHRGKHNEQFFGPGTRLTVL.

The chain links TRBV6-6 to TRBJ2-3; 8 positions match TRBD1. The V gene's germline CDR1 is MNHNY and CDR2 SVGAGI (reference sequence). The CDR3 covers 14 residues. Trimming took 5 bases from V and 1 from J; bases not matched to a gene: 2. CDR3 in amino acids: CASSQTGGTDTQYF. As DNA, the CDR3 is TGTGCCAGCAGTCAGACAGGGGGCACAGATACGCAGTATTTT.

In DNA, the CDR3 is TGTGCCAGCAGCCACGGGACAAACACCGGGGAGCTGTTTTTT. It specifies CASSHGTNTGELFF. This chain links TRBV11-2 with TRBJ2-2; D is perhaps TRBD1 (6 bases). This CDR3 is 14 amino acids long. CDR1 and CDR2 from the germline V gene are SGHAT and FQNNGV. V lost 5 bases, J lost 2 bases, and 9 bases lay in between.

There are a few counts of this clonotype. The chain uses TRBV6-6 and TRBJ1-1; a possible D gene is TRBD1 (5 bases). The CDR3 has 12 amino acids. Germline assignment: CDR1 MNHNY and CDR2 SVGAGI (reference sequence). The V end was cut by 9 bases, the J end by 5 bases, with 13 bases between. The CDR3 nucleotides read TGTGCCAGTTTCCAGGGATTAACTGAAGCTTTCTTT. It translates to CASFQGLTEAFF.

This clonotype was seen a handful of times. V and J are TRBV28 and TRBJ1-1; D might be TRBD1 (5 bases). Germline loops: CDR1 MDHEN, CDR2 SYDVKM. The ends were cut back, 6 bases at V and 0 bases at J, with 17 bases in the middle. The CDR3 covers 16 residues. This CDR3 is CASSPKSTVMNTEAFF. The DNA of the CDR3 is TGTGCCAGCAGCCCCAAATCGACAGTGATGAACACTGAAGCTTTCTTT.

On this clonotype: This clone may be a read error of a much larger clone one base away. CDR3 in amino acids: CVSSRQTGPNQPQHF. CDR3 in DNA: TGTGTCAGCAGTCGACAAACAGGTCCCAATCAGCCCCAGCATTTT. V and J are TRBV6-2 or TRBV6-3 and TRBJ1-5; D is perhaps TRBD1 (5 bases). CDR1 is MNHEY, CDR2 SVGEGT, per germline. This CDR3 has 15 amino acids.

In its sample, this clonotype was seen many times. The CDR3 is CASSLYRGVDTDTQYF. CDR3 nucleotides: TGTGCCAGCAGCCTTTATCGAGGGGTAGACACAGATACGCAGTATTTT. V and J are TRBV7-6 and TRBJ2-3; possibly TRBD1 or TRBD2 for D (5 bases each). V gave up 5 bases and J gave up 2 bases, with 17 bases separating them. The CDR3 is made up of 16 amino acids. Germline V gives CDR1 SGHVS, CDR2 FNYEAQ. Based on the CDR3 plus reference TRBV7-6 and TRBJ2-3, the full variable domain is GAGVSQSPRYKVTKRGQDVALRCDPISGHVSLYWYRQALGQGPEFLTYFNYEAQQDKSGLPNDRFSAERPEGSISTLTIQRTEQRDSAMYRCASSLYRGVDTDTQYFGPGTRLTVL.

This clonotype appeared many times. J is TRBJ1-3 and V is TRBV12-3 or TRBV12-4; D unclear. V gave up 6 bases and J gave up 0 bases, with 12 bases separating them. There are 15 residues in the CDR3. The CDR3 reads CASSPVGNSGNTIYF. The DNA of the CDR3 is TGTGCCAGCAGCCCCGTGGGTAACTCTGGAAACACCATATATTTT.

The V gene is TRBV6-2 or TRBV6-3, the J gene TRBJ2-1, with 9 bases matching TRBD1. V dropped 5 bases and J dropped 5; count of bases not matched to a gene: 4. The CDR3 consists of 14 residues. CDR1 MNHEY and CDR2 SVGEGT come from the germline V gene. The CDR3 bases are TGTGCCAGCAGTCCGGACAGGGGTGACAATGAGCAGTTCTTC. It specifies CASSPDRGDNEQFF.

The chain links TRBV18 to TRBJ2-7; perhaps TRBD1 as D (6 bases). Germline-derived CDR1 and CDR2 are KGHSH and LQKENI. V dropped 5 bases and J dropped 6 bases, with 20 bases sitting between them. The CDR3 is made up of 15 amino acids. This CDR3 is CASSAAGQSPPEQYF. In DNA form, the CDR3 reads TGTGCCAGCTCAGCAGCAGGACAGTCACCTCCCGAGCAGTACTTC.

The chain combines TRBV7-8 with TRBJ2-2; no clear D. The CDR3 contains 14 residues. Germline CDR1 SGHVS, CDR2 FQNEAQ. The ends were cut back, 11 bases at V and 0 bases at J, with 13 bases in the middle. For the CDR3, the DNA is TGTGCCGCCGCACGGATCGCGAACACCGGGGAGCTGTTTTTT. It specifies CAAARIANTGELFF.

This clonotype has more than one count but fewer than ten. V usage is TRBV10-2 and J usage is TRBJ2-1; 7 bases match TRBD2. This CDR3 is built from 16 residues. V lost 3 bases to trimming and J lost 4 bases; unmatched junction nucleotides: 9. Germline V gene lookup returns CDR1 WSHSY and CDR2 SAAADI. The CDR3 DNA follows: TGCGCCAGCAGTGACCTCAGGCCGGGGGGTTACAATGAGCAGTTCTTC. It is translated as CASSDLRPGGYNEQFF.

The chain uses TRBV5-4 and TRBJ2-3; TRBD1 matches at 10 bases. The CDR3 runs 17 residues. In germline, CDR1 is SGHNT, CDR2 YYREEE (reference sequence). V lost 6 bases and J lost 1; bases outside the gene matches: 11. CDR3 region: CASNIRDRGRGTDTQYF. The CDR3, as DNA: TGTGCCAGCAACATCCGGGACAGGGGAAGGGGCACAGATACGCAGTATTTT.

The DNA of the CDR3 is TGTGCCAGCAGCACCCGTCCGAATGAGCAGTTCTTC. This translates into CASSTRPNEQFF. V usage is TRBV5-4 and J usage is TRBJ2-1, with D hard to call. V lost 4 bases to trimming and J lost 7 bases, with 9 bases between them. The germline V gene encodes CDR1 SGHNT and CDR2 YYREEE (reference sequence). The CDR3 covers 12 residues.

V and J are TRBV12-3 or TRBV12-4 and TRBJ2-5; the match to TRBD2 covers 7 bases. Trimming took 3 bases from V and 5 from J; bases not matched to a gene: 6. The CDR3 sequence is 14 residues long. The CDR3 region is CASSLGRGLETQYF. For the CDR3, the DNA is TGTGCCAGCAGTTTGGGGCGGGGGTTGGAGACCCAGTACTTC.

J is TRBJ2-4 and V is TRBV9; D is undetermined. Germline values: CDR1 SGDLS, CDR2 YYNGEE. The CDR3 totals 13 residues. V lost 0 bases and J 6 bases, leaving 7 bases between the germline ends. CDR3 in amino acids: CASSVDWGNIQYF. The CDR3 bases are TGTGCCAGCAGCGTAGACTGGGGAAACATTCAGTACTTC.

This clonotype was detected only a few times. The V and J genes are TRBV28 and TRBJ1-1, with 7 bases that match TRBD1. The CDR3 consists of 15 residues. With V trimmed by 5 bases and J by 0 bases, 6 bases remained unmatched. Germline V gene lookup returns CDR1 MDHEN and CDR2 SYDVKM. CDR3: CASSGQDTLNTEAFF. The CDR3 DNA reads TGTGCCAGCAGTGGACAGGACACTCTGAACACTGAAGCTTTCTTT. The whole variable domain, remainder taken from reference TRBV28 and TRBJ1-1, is DVKVTQSSRYLVKRTGEKVFLECVQDMDHENMFWYRQDPGLGLRLIYFSYDVKMKEKGDIPEGYSVSREKKERFSLILESASTNQTSMYLCASSGQDTLNTEAFFGQGTRLTVV.

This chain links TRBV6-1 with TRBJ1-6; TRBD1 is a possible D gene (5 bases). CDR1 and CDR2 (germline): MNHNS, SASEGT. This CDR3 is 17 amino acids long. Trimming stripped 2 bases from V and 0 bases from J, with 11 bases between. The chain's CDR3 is CASSERRDPSYNSPLHF. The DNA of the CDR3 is TGTGCCAGCAGTGAACGGAGGGACCCCTCCTATAATTCACCCCTCCACTTT.